The clone carrying this T cell receptor (beta chain) occurred a few times. TCR alpha and TCR beta cDNA libraries carrying sample barcodes and UMIs were produced by 5'RACE using constant-segment primers. MiXCR, run by TCRdb on the 5' RACE reads, gives a single entry per CDR3 protein. This sample has 200,000 to 250,000 distinct CDR3 sequences; over 15% occur once, and the top ten carry around 3.8%. The CDR3 is made up of 16 amino acids. From germline, CDR1 is LGHNA and CDR2 YNFKEQ. V was cut by 1 base and J by 5 bases, with 15 bases left in between. This sample is drawn from a study of T-cell memory formation after mild COVID-19. Study-level background: The study found TCR clusters largely donor specific.

V is TRBV4-2 and J is TRBJ1-5; D gene unclear. The sequencing input was PBMCs or a T cell subset sorted from them (not recorded which). The sequence was collected from a man aged 18 to 30 who had mild COVID-19 (a few samples of this study predate the infection). Cell type and time point are not known. CDR3 loop: CASSQVGFGEDQPQHF. The DNA of the CDR3 is TGTGCCAGCAGCCAAGTGGGTTTCGGGGAGGATCAGCCCCAGCATTTT.